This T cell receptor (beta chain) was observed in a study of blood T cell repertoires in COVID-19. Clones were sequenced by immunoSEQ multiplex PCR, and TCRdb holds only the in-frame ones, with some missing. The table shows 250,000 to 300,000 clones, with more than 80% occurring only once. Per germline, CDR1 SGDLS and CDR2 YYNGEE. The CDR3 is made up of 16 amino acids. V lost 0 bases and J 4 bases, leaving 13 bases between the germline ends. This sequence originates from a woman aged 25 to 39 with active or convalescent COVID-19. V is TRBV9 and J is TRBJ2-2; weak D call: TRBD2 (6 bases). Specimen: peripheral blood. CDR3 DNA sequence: TGTGCCAGCAGCGTAGGGGGACTGGGAGGCACCGGGGAGCTGTTTTTT. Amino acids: CASSVGGLGGTGELFF. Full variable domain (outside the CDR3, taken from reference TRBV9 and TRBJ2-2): DSGVTQTPKHLITATGQRVTLRCSPRSGDLSVYWYQQSLDQGLQFLIQYYNGEERAKGNILERFSAQQFPDLHSELNLSSLELGDSALYFCASSVGGLGGTGELFFGEGSRLTVL.